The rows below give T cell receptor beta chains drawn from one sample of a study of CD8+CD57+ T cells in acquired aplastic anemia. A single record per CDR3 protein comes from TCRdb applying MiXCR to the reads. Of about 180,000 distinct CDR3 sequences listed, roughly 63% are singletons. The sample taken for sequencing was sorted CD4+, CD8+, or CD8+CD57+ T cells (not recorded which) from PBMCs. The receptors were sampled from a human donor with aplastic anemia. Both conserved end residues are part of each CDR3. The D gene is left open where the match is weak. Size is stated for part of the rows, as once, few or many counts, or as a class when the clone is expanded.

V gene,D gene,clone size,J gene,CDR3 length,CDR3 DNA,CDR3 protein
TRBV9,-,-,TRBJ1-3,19,TGTGCCAGCAGTTACCAAACCGGGACGCCCTCAGTGACTGGAAACACCATATATTTT,CASSYQTGTPSVTGNTIYF
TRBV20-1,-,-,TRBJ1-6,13,TGCAGTTCACTAACCTCCTATAATTCACCCCTCCACTTT,CSSLTSYNSPLHF
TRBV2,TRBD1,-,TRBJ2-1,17,TGTGCCAGCAGTGAATCCCGCCGGGACAGGGACTCTGATGAGCAGTTCTTC,CASSESRRDRDSDEQFF
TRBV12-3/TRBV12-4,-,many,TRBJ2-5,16,TGTGCCAGCAGTTGGAACCCCGGGGTAGGACGGGAGACCCAGTACTTC,CASSWNPGVGRETQYF
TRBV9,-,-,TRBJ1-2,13,TGTGCCAGCAGCGCAAGCATCCACTCTGGAAACACCTTC,CASSASIHSGNTF
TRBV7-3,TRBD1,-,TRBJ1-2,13,TGTGCCAGCAGCTGGGGACAGGGGTATGGCTACACCTTC,CASSWGQGYGYTF
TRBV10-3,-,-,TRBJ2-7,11,TGTCCCCGAGAATACCGCTACGAGCAGTACTTC,CPREYRYEQYF
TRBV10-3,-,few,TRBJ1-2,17,TGTGCCATCAGTGAGGCGGGTGCAGGGGCCAGTACCCTTGGCTACACCTTC,CAISEAGAGASTLGYTF
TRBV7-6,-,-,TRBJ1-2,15,TGTGCCAGCAGCTTAGGACACCGGGCGGACTATGGCTACACCTTC,CASSLGHRADYGYTF
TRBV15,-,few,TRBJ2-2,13,TGTGCCACCAGCAGGGGGATCACCGGGGAGCTGTTTTTT,CATSRGITGELFF